This T cell receptor (beta chain) came from a study of Ad26.COV2.S vaccination and SARS-CoV-2 variants. About the research overall: Recipients of Ad26.COV2.S got it intramuscularly, once or twice 56 days apart.

Whole-study results and caveats: Placebo recipients trailed vaccine recipients in spike-specific TCR breadth. The study found similar non-spike TCR breadth in vaccine and placebo recipients.

V was pared by 4 bases and J by 4 bases, with 10 bases between. This CDR3 is 13 amino acids long. This clone showed up just a few times. Antigen unknown. The protocol was immunoSEQ multiplex PCR, while the TCRdb copy is restricted to in-frame clones and leaves out a portion. The repertoire holds about 480,000 clones, with roughly 85% as singletons. Treatment noted: some 20 received Ad26.COV2.S at low or high dose, single or two shots; 5 received placebo; per-sample allocation not given. Following the first vaccine or placebo injection, samples were taken on day 63. An adult donor aged 18-55 years was enrolled in Boston.

The material sequenced was peripheral blood, taken in a trial of Ad26.COV2.S vaccine versus placebo. This TCR came from a person aged 18-65 years who received the Ad26.COV2.S COVID-19 vaccine or a placebo. This sequence joins TRBV12-3 or TRBV12-4 and TRBJ1-2; TRBD1 might be the D (5 bases). CDR3 region: CASSSGTFYGYTF. The CDR3 nucleotides are TGTGCCAGCAGTTCCGGGACCTTCTATGGCTACACCTTC.